Sequencing of this T cell receptor beta chain was carried out in a study of CD8+CD57+ T cells in acquired aplastic anemia (dated by TCRdb to the late 2010s). With regard to the full study: A mean of about 3.2 ug of DNA, ranging from roughly 0.19 to 27.4 ug, was extracted from sorted CD4+ and CD8+ cells. Mean read counts for healthy donor samples were 10 million to 10.8 million for CD4+ cells and 11.0 million for CD8+ cells. The paper's findings and limits, for the study overall: Patients and healthy controls showed no significant difference in CD8+ Simpson's diversity (P=0.060). Although twenty-nine CD8+ CDR3 sequences were shared by patients and controls, these sequences appeared highly expressed in patients and within the immunodominant clones of patients.

Profiling of TCR beta VDJ combinations and CDR3 sequences used genomic DNA as the template. An Illumina HiSeq 2000 was the platform used for TCR repertoire sequencing. The study's processing was this. Repertoire assessment relied on Simpson's diversity index, CDR3 size and DJ length profiles, and TRBV/TRBJ rearrangement plots. The most abundant DNA sequence in the deep sequencing data was defined as the immunodominant clone. CDR3 amino acid sequences were checked for sharing between subjects and were compared against published repertoires and the VDJdb database. Using fastp at Q25 and MiXCR, TCRdb reprocessed the public reads and kept productive beta chains. Records with the same CDR3 protein are collapsed into one entry carrying the most frequent genes and DNA. TCRdb assigned the V and J calls; the authors' analysis was not used. The sample has over 150,000 distinct CDR3 sequences on record, approximately 40% of them singletons. The ten biggest clones cover 1.1% of the sample.

TCR repertoires of sorted CD4+ and CD8+ blood T cells from severe aplastic anemia patients and healthy subjects were deep-sequenced in the study. Ficoll-Paque density gradient centrifugation was used to isolate peripheral blood mononuclear cells. Before DNA extraction, CD4+ and CD8+ T cells were sorted with FACS or magnetic beads. Reading from cysteine to phenylalanine, the CDR3 counts 11 amino acids. Just CDR3 DNA is preserved here, 33 bases in frame from base 1. The germline V gene gives CDR1 as ENHRY and CDR2 as SYGVKD. V is shortened by 5 bases, J by 8 bases, and the region joining them spans 9 bases. For this clonotype: Its antigen is not yet known. The record has no base qualities; no much larger clone is one base away.

The sequence was obtained from a human donor in good health. The rearranged chain carries TRBV10-3 and TRBJ1-1; the D segment cannot be called with confidence. Sequencing was done on a sample of sorted CD4+, CD8+, or CD8+CD57+ T cells (not recorded which) from PBMCs. The CDR3 reads CAISTPTEAFF. The nucleotides are TGTGCCATCAGTACCCCCACCGAAGCTTTCTTT.